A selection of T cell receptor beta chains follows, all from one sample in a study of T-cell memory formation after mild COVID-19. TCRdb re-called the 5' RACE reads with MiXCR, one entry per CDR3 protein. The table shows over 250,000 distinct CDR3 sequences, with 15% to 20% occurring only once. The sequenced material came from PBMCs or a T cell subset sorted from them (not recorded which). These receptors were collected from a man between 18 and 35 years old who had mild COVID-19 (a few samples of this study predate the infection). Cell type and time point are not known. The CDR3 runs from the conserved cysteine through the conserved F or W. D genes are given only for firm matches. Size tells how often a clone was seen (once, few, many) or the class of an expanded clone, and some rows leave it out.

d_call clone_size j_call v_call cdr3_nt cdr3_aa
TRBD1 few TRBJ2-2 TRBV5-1 TGCGCCAGCAGCGCCTGGACAGGGATTGCCGGGGAGCTGTTTTTT CASSAWTGIAGELFF
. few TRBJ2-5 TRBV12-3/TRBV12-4 TGTGCCAGCAGTTACTTAGCGGAAGAGACCCAGTACTTC CASSYLAEETQYF
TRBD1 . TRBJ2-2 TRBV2 TGTGCCAGCGATCTCGGACAGGGGGCCACCGGGGAGCTGTTTTTT CASDLGQGATGELFF
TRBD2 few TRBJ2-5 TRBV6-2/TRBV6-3 TGTGCCAGCAGTTCCTTCCGGCTAGCGGGGAACCAAGAGACCCAGTACTTC CASSSFRLAGNQETQYF
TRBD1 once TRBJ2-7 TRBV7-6 TGTGCCAGCAGCCGAACAGGGGGGTATGCCAAGCAGTACTTC CASSRTGGYAKQYF
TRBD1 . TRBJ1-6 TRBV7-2 TGTGCCAGCAGCTTAGTGACAGGGGGGTCCTATAATTCACCCCTCCACTTT CASSLVTGGSYNSPLHF
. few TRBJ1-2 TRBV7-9 TGTGCCAGCAGCTCGGACAACTCGGGTGGCTACACCTTC CASSSDNSGGYTF
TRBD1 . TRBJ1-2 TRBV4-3 TGCGCCAGCAGCCAGGAATTAACAGGGGTCCTCGGCTACACCTTC CASSQELTGVLGYTF
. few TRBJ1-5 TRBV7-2 TGTGCCAGCAGCTTAGACCAGACGGGGAGCAATCAGCCCCAGCATTTT CASSLDQTGSNQPQHF
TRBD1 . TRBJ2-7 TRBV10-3 TGTGCAATCAGTGTAGGGGGGACAGGCTCCTACGAGCAGTACTTC CAISVGGTGSYEQYF
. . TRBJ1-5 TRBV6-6 TGTGCCAGCAAGGGTCAATCCCTCAATCAGCCCCAGCATTTT CASKGQSLNQPQHF
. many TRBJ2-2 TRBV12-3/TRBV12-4 TGTGCCAGCAGTTTTTCGGGTTGGGAGCTGTTTTTT CASSFSGWELFF
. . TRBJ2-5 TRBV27 TGTGCCAGCAGCTCCCTAGGGACCCTCGGAATAGAGACCCAGTACTTC CASSSLGTLGIETQYF
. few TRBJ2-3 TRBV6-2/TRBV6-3 TGTGCCGCCAACGGGGGTAGCACAGATACGCAGTATTTT CAANGGSTDTQYF
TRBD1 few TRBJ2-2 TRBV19 TGTGCCAGTAGACTGACAGGGGACTTCACCGGGGAGCTGTTTTTT CASRLTGDFTGELFF
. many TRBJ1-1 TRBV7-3 TGTGCCAGCAGTTCCACAGGGACCACTGAAGCTTTCTTT CASSSTGTTEAFF
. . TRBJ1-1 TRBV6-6 TGTGCCAGCAGCCCCGCGCTAACCGAAGCTTTCTTT CASSPALTEAFF
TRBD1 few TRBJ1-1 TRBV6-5 TGTGCCAGCAGTTACGCAGGACAGGGGACGGGAAGGGAAGCTTTCTTT CASSYAGQGTGREAFF
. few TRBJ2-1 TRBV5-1 TGCGCCAGCAGCGGCCAGGGGCCCGGTGAGCAGTTCTTC CASSGQGPGEQFF
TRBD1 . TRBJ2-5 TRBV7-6 TGTGCCAGCATCGACTTGGACAGGGAAGAGACCCAGTACTTC CASIDLDREETQYF
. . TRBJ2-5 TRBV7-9 TGTGCCAGCAGCCTCGGTTATGGGGAGACCCAGTACTTC CASSLGYGETQYF
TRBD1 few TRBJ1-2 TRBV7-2 TGTGCCAGCAGCAACAGGGGTGGCTACACCTTC CASSNRGGYTF
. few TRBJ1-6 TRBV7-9 TGTGCCAGCAGCGTACAGAATTCACCCCTCCACTTT CASSVQNSPLHF
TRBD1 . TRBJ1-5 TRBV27 TGTGCCAGCAGTTTCCGCGACAGGGCCCATCAGCCCCAGCATTTT CASSFRDRAHQPQHF
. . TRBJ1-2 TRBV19 TGTGCCAGTAGTATGGGGGGTGTCAACTATGGCTACACCTTC CASSMGGVNYGYTF
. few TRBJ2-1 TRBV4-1 TGCGCCAGCAGCCAAGATCCGTCCGGTGGCAGCCGGGGTGCAGGGCAGTTCTTC CASSQDPSGGSRGAGQFF
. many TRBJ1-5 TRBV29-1 TGCAGCGTTGAAGACGGGAGGGGAGGGAATCAGCCCCAGCATTTT CSVEDGRGGNQPQHF
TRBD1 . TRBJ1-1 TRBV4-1 TGCGCCAGCAGCCAAGCCGGGACAGAGAACACTGAAGCTTTCTTT CASSQAGTENTEAFF
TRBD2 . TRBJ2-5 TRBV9 TGTGCCAGCGGACTCGGAGCGGGGGCGAGGGAGACCCAGTACTTC CASGLGAGARETQYF
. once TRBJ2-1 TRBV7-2 TGTGCCACCTCCCGCTCGGTCGGGGAGCAGTTCTTC CATSRSVGEQFF
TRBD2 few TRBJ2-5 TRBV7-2 TGTGCGAGTGCGGTTACTAGCGTAGGGGAGACCCAGTACTTC CASAVTSVGETQYF
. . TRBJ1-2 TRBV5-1 TGCGCCAGCAGCCAGCTTAACTATGGCTACACCTTC CASSQLNYGYTF
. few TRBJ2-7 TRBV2 TGTGCCAGCAGAAAGGACGGTAGCTCCTACGAGCAGTACTTC CASRKDGSSYEQYF
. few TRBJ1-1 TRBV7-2 TGTGCCAGCAGCTTAAGCCCCGGGGGTTGGGGGGCACACACTGAAGCTTTCTTT CASSLSPGGWGAHTEAFF
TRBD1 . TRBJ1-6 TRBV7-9 TGTGCCAGCAGCTTGACAGGGCTGGGGTCACCCCTCCACTTT CASSLTGLGSPLHF
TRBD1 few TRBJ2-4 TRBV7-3 TGTGCCAGCAGCCCTAGGGGGCAGGGGACAGGGGAGAACATTCAGTACTTC CASSPRGQGTGENIQYF
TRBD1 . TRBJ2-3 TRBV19 TGTGCCAGTATAAAAAGGGACAGGGGTGGTGATACGCAGTATTTT CASIKRDRGGDTQYF
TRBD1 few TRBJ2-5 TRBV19 TGTGCCAGTAGTACGGACAGGGGGAGGTGGAAGACCCAGTACTTC CASSTDRGRWKTQYF
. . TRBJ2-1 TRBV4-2 TGTGCCAGCAGCCAAGATGGGGCAATGGACAATGAGCAGTTCTTC CASSQDGAMDNEQFF
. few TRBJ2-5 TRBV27 TGTGCCAGCAGTTTCGAGGGGGGCTACATGGAGGCCCAGTACTTC CASSFEGGYMEAQYF
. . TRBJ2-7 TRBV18 TGTGCCAGCTCACCACGCGGCCCCTACGAGCAGTACTTC CASSPRGPYEQYF
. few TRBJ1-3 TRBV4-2 TGTGCCAGCAGTACTTATGGAGGCACCTCTGGAAACACCATATATTTT CASSTYGGTSGNTIYF
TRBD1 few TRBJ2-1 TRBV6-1 TGTGCCAGCAGTACCCACAGGGGGCTTAATGAGCAGTTCTTC CASSTHRGLNEQFF
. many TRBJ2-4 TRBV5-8 TGTGCCAGCAGCCTTTCCGGGGGAGATCAAAACATTCAGTACTTC CASSLSGGDQNIQYF